Below, 6 T cell receptor beta chains from the same sample are listed, as sequenced in a study of Tregs in tolerant kidney transplant recipients. Recipients received nonmyeloablative bone marrow transplants from related graft donors, with transient mixed chimerism. Repertoires were generated with immunoSEQ multiplex PCR, while TCRdb's copy carries only in-frame clones and drops some. This repertoire shows roughly 20,000 clones, roughly 80% found once; its top ten account for roughly 25%. Sequencing was performed on CD8+ T cells from blood (PBMCs), taken 6 months after the transplant. These receptor sequences come from a human patient who received a combined kidney and bone marrow transplant. The T cells may partly be graft donor cells.

The genes are TRBV5-6 and TRBJ2-7; 7 bases agree with TRBD1. Germline-derived CDR1 and CDR2 are SGHDT and YYEEEE. The CDR3 sequence is 15 residues long. The junction had 8 bases not matched to a gene; V was cut back by 1 base and J by 4 bases. The CDR3 sequence: CASSLSVAGGYEQYF. The DNA of the CDR3 is TGTGCCAGCAGCTTGTCGGTGGCAGGGGGATACGAGCAGTACTTC.

V is TRBV13 and J is TRBJ2-1; 11 nucleotides agree with TRBD2. Trimming took 2 bases from V and 7 from J; bases not matched to a gene: 10. Germline CDR1 reads PRHDT; CDR2 reads FYEKMQ (reference sequence). The CDR3 is 17 amino acids. This chain's CDR3 is CASSLTTSGRSMNEQFF. CDR3 sequence (DNA): TGTGCCAGCAGCTTAACCACTAGCGGGAGAAGTATGAATGAGCAGTTCTTC.

This clone has a handful of counts. This chain links TRBV5-6 with TRBJ2-7; 14 bases map to TRBD2. CDR3 length: 15 residues. The junction had 1 base not matched to a gene; V was cut back by 4 bases and J by 1 base. The V gene's germline CDR1 is SGHDT and CDR2 YYEEEE. The CDR3: CASSGLAGGSYEQYF. As DNA, the CDR3 is TGTGCCAGCAGCGGACTAGCGGGAGGTTCCTACGAGCAGTACTTC.

The chain carries TRBV15 and TRBJ2-1; 7 nucleotides match TRBD2. The CDR3 contains 16 residues. Germline V CDR1 and CDR2: LNHNV, YYDKDF (reference sequence). The trim removed 0 bases at V and 2 bases at J, leaving 4 bases unmatched. The DNA of the CDR3 is TGTGCCACCAGCAGAGACCTAGCGGTAGCCTACAATGAGCAGTTCTTC. Translation: CATSRDLAVAYNEQFF.

The genes are TRBV7-9 and TRBJ2-1; D gene unclear. Germline-derived CDR1 and CDR2 are SEHNR and FQNEAQ (reference sequence). The CDR3 is 13 residues long. V lost 4 bases and J 8 bases, leaving 12 bases between the germline ends. CDR3 nucleotide sequence: TGTGCCAGCAGCTCCGTAGTTTCGGATGAGCAGTTCTTC. The encoded protein is CASSSVVSDEQFF.

J is TRBJ2-7 and V is TRBV11-3, with 7 bases matching TRBD2. Germline V gene lookup returns CDR1 SGHNT and CDR2 YENEEA. V lost 5 bases, J lost 0 bases, and 16 bases stayed unmatched. This CDR3 has 18 residues. The CDR3 sequence: CASSRLDAAGRRSYEQYF. The CDR3 DNA reads as TGTGCCAGCAGCCGTCTGGACGCAGCGGGGCGCCGCTCCTACGAGCAGTACTTC.